The clone carrying this TCR beta chain was seen many times. What it binds is not known. The record originates from a study of human T cells and chemical hapten exposure. TCRdb reprocessed the RACE reads via MiXCR and lists one record per CDR3 protein. Of fewer than 80,000 distinct CDR3 sequences listed, about 9.3% were seen once; the top ten hold roughly 7%. Time point noted: patch test 2, 6 weeks after DPC sensitization. Treatment in this sample: therapeutic diphenylcyclopropenone sensitization with weekly scalp DPC. Findings and caveats of the study: PT1 expanded TCR counts and patch test score were linked, and their correlation was positive.

CDR3 length equals 17 residues. Trimming shortened V by 1 base and J by 0 bases, and 15 bases separated the two germline ends. Germline assignment: CDR1 KGHSH and CDR2 LQKENI. This specimen consisted of whole blood, obtained in connection with sensitization to the hapten diphenylcyclopropenone (DPC). The chain employs TRBV18 and TRBJ1-1, with a tentative D call TRBD1 (5 bases). This clonotype originated in a woman between 45 and 65 years old with alopecia areata. Some clones in this sample may be carry-over from other donors' samples. The CDR3 loop is CASSPLPGTSMNTEAFF. The CDR3 nucleotides read TGTGCCAGCTCACCACTACCAGGGACCTCAATGAACACTGAAGCTTTCTTT.